The subject of this entry is one TCR beta chain. Treatment indicated: some 20 received Ad26.COV2.S at low or high dose, single or two shots; about 5 received placebo; per-sample allocation not given. All samples were drawn on day 63, counting from the first vaccine or placebo injection. Immunization relied on an Ad26 vector, which expressed Wuhan-strain SARS-CoV-2 spike. The data were produced by immunoSEQ multiplex PCR, yet TCRdb's version contains in-frame clones alone and is incomplete. The sample lists roughly 450,000 clones, 90% seen once, with 9.5% to 15% in the top ten. The data stem from a study of Ad26.COV2.S vaccination and SARS-CoV-2 variants. Study summary: Donor was one of the participants in the Ad26.COV2.S arm of the COV1001 trial.

This clonotype was obtained from a person aged 18 to 59 who received the Ad26.COV2.S COVID-19 vaccine or a placebo. This sample comprised peripheral blood, obtained in a trial of Ad26.COV2.S vaccine versus placebo.

In nucleotides, the CDR3 is TGTGCCAGCAGCCAAGATCAAGCGGGACGACGCGAGCAGTACTTC. It yields the protein CASSQDQAGRREQYF. The genes are TRBV3-1 (or the pseudogene TRBV3-2) and TRBJ2-7; 7 bases line up with TRBD2. Losses at the gene ends were 0 bases for V and 6 bases for J; bases not matched to a gene: 8. CDR1 and CDR2 from the germline V gene are LGHDT and YNNKEL (reference sequence). The CDR3 consists of 15 residues.